What follows describes a single T cell receptor beta chain. Its antigen is unknown. The entry originates in a study of T cells after yellow fever vaccination. General study findings and limits: Faster peaking, at day 5 versus 15, marked a secondary response that was weaker. Clones from primary vaccination mostly reappeared after the booster (around 96% CD4, less than 90% CD8).

Each CDR3 protein is one row after TCRdb ran MiXCR on the 5' RACE reads. The sample records 450,000 to 550,000 distinct CDR3 sequences, around a fifth being singletons. V lost 0 bases and J lost 8, with 5 bases in between. The CDR3 is 12 residues long. CDR1 LGHDT and CDR2 YNNKEL come from the germline V gene (reference sequence). The material was PBMCs, obtained less than 25 days after the first yellow fever vaccination. The TCR was taken from a man younger than 30 who received the YFV17D yellow fever vaccine. The chain uses TRBV3-1 and TRBJ2-4; no firm D call. The CDR3 reads CASSQDAYIQYF. The CDR3 region has the DNA TGTGCCAGCAGCCAAGATGCCTACATTCAGTACTTC.